This T cell receptor beta chain derives from a study of blood T cell repertoires in COVID-19. Across the study: Sample material is recorded as cDNA or gDNA derived from T cells, B-cell-depleted T cells, or PBMCs.

Per the original data handling: From reference gene primer amplification, estimates of nucleated cell counts were derived. The assay was immunoSEQ multiplex PCR, and TCRdb's table has in-frame clones only and misses some. That table is the source of V, J and clone size, and D and trimming were worked out from the DNA. The sample comprises approximately 200,000 clones, approximately 80% of which are singletons, and about 12% rests with the top ten. CDR1 LGHDT and CDR2 YNNKEL come from the germline V gene (reference sequence). V was shortened by 2 bases and J by 5 bases, with 12 bases between the two germline ends. This CDR3 has 14 residues.

The gene calls are TRBV3-1 (or the pseudogene TRBV3-2) and TRBJ1-1, with TRBD1 as a possible D gene (6 bases). The clonotype was recovered from a man aged 40-55 years who had recovered from COVID-19. Material for sequencing was PBMCs or T cells enriched from blood (not recorded which). In DNA form, the CDR3 reads TGTGCCAGCAGCCAATTAGGACAGCCGACTGAAGCTTTCTTT. Its translation: CASSQLGQPTEAFF.